Listed here are 9 T cell receptor beta chains from one sample, sequenced in a study of cytomegalovirus exposure and HLA in healthy donors. The protocol was immunoSEQ multiplex PCR, while the TCRdb copy is restricted to in-frame clones and leaves out a portion. Found here are some 200,000 clones, approximately 86% of them singletons; the top ten hold less than 9.5%. Sequenced input: PBMCs. These TCRs come from a man aged 25-45 years in good health and CMV-seropositive.

The chain links TRBV28 to TRBJ1-2, with 7 positions matching TRBD1. The germline CDR1 and CDR2 sequences are MDHEN and SYDVKM. The J segment lost 10 bases and the V segment lost 4 bases, leaving 12 bases of the junction unmatched. The CDR3 is made up of 14 amino acids. DNA of the CDR3: TGTGCCAGCAGTTCGGGGACAGTCGCCGACGCCTACACCTTC. This codes for CASSSGTVADAYTF.

This clone was observed once. The rearrangement links TRBV5-1 to TRBJ2-5; maybe TRBD2 (6 bases). Germline values: CDR1 SGHRS, CDR2 YFSETQ. V dropped 3 bases and J dropped 0 bases, with 12 bases sitting between them. The CDR3 is 15 amino acids. CDR3 in amino acids: CASSSGTLNQETQYF. DNA for the CDR3: TGCGCCAGCAGCTCCGGGACTCTTAACCAAGAGACCCAGTACTTC.

The chain has TRBV9 and TRBJ2-1; TRBD2 matches 10 bases. V lost 4 bases and J lost 4; bases outside the gene matches: 5. The CDR3 sequence is 15 residues long. The germline gives CDR1 SGDLS, CDR2 YYNGEE. The chain's CDR3 is CASSLERGGYNEQFF. The CDR3 DNA is TGTGCCAGCAGCTTGGAGCGGGGGGGATACAATGAGCAGTTCTTC.

This clone has just a few counts. V and J are TRBV2 and TRBJ1-5; D gene uncertain. From germline, CDR1 is SNHLY and CDR2 FYNNEI. V was cut by 8 bases and J by 11 bases, with 22 bases left in between. The CDR3 totals 14 residues. The CDR3 nucleotides are TGTGCCAGCCGCCCGATCCTTGGGTATTCAGCCCAGCATTTT. This encodes CASRPILGYSAQHF.

The CDR3 DNA reads TGCGCCAGCAGCTTGGACACAGGAAGGAGCTATGGCTACACCTTC. It codes for CASSLDTGRSYGYTF. The gene calls are TRBV5-1 and TRBJ1-2; the D gene is possibly TRBD1 (5 bases). The CDR3 contains 15 residues. Germline-derived CDR1 and CDR2 are SGHRS and YFSETQ. V was trimmed by 0 bases and J by 4 bases, leaving 13 bases between them.

V is TRBV28 and J is TRBJ2-5, with 11 bases fitting TRBD2. Trimming took 6 bases from V and 4 from J; bases not matched to a gene: 16. The CDR3 is 18 amino acids. Germline loops: CDR1 MDHEN, CDR2 SYDVKM. In DNA form, the CDR3 reads TGTGCCAGCAGCTATAATCTGGATAGCGGGAGGGGATCAGAGACCCAGTACTTC. Protein: CASSYNLDSGRGSETQYF.

The rearrangement joins TRBV19 to TRBJ1-1; 8 bases line up with TRBD1. The trim removed 6 bases at V and 3 bases at J, leaving 3 bases unmatched. Germline values: CDR1 LNHDA, CDR2 SQIVND (reference sequence). The CDR3 length is 13 residues. The CDR3 loop reads CASSEQGDTEAFF. The CDR3 coding sequence is TGTGCCAGTAGCGAACAGGGGGACACTGAAGCTTTCTTT. Using reference TRBV19 and TRBJ1-1 for the parts outside the CDR3, the full variable domain is DGGITQSPKYLFRKEGQNVTLSCEQNLNHDAMYWYRQDPGQGLRLIYYSQIVNDFQKGDIAEGYSVSREKKESFPLTVTSAQKNPTAFYLCASSEQGDTEAFFGQGTRLTVV.

This clone occurred once. The V and J genes are TRBV2 and TRBJ1-1, with TRBD1 identical over 8 bases. The germline V gene has CDR1 SNHLY and CDR2 FYNNEI. Losses at the gene ends were 6 bases for V and 1 base for J; bases not matched to a gene: 10. This CDR3 region has 16 residues. The CDR3 here is CASSLTGEKGNTEAFF. The CDR3 coding sequence is TGTGCCAGCAGCCTGACAGGGGAAAAAGGGAACACTGAAGCTTTCTTT.

V is TRBV6-5 and J is TRBJ1-1; TRBD1 aligns across 7 bases. The CDR3 extends over 14 amino acids. The germline V gene encodes CDR1 MNHEY and CDR2 SVGAGI. The ends lost 5 bases at V and 4 bases at J; junction bases unmatched: 7. CDR3 in amino acids: CASSGSGGGTEAFF. The CDR3 coding sequence is TGTGCCAGCAGTGGATCAGGGGGAGGCACTGAAGCTTTCTTT.